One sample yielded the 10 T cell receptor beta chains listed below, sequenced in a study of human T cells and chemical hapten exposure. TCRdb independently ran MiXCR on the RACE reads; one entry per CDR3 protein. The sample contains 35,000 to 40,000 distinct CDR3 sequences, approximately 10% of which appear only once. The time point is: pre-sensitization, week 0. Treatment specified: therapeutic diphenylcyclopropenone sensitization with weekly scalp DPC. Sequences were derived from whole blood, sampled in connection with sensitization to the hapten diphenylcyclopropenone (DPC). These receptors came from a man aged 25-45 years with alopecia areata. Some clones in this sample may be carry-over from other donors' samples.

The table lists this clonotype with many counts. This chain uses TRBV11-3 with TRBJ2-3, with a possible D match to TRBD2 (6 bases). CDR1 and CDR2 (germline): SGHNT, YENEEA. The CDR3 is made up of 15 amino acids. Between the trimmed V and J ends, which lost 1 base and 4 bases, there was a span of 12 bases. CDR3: CASSLGGDGPDTQYF. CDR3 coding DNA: TGTGCCAGCAGCTTAGGCGGGGACGGGCCAGATACGCAGTATTTT.

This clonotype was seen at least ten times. The CDR3 loop is CASSLAFGIRDTQYF. The CDR3 DNA reads TGTGCCAGCAGCTTAGCTTTTGGGATAAGAGATACGCAGTATTTT. V usage is TRBV7-2 and J usage is TRBJ2-3; D is uncertain. Germline CDR1 and CDR2: SGHTA and FQGNSA. This CDR3 is built from 15 residues. V lost 0 bases to trimming and J lost 5 bases, with 12 bases between them.

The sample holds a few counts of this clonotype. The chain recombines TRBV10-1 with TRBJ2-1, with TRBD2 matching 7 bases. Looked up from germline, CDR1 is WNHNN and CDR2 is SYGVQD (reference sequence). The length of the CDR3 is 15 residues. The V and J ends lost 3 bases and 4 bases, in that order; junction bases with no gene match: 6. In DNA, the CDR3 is TGCGCCAGCAGTGATTCGGGGGGAAATTACAATGAGCAGTTCTTC. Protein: CASSDSGGNYNEQFF.

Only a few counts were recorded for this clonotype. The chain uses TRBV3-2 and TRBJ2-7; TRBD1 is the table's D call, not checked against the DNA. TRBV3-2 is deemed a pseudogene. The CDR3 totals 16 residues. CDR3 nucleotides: TGTGCCAGCAGCCCAATCGGTGCCAGGGGGACCTACGAGCAGTACTTC. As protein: CASSPIGARGTYEQYF.

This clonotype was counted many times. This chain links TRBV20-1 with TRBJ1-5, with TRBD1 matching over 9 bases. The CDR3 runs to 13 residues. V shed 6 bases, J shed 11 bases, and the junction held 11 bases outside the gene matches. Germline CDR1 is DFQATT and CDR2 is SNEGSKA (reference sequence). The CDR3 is CSAPDRGRNSQHF. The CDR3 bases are TGCAGTGCCCCGGACAGGGGCCGCAATTCCCAGCATTTT.

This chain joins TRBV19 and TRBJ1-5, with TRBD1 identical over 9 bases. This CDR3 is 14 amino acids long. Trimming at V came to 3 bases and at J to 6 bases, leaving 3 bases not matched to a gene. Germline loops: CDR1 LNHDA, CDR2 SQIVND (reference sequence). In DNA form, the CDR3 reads TGTGCCAGTAGTATGTGGACAGGGGTTCAGCCCCAGCATTTT. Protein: CASSMWTGVQPQHF.

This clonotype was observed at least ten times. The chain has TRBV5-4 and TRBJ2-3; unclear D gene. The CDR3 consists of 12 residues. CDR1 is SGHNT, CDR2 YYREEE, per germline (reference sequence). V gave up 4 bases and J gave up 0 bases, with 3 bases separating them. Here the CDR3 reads CASSLSTDTQYF. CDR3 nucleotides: TGTGCCAGCAGCCTGAGCACAGATACGCAGTATTTT.

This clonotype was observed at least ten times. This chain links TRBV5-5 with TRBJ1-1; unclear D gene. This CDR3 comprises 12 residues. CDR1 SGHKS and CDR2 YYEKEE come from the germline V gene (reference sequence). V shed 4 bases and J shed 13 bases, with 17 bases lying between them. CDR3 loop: CASSGTLTKDFF. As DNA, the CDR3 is TGTGCCAGCAGCGGTACCCTGACAAAGGATTTCTTT.

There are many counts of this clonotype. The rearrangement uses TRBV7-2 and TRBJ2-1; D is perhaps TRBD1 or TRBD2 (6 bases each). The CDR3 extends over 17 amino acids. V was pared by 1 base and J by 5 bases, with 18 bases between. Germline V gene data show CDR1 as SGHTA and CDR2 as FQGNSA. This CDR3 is CASSLGGALFLDNEQFF. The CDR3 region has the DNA TGTGCCAGCAGCTTAGGGGGGGCGTTATTCCTGGACAATGAGCAGTTCTTC.

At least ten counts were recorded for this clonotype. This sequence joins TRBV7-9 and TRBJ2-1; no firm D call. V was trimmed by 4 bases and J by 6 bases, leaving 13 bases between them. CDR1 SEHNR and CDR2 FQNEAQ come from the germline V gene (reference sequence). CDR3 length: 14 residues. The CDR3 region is CASSSPLIGNEQFF. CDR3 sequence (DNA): TGTGCCAGCAGCTCACCGTTAATAGGCAATGAGCAGTTCTTC.